The T cell receptor beta chain described here comes from a study of monozygotic twins with inflammatory bowel disease. The CDR3 has 14 amino acids. Germline V lookup: CDR1 LGHNA, CDR2 YNFKEQ. On this clonotype: Its specificity is not known.

General study results and limits: IBD-affected twins scored below their healthy co-twins in TCRbeta diversity (inverse Simpson).

Investigators extracted total RNA from whole blood and did not sort T cells. Researchers generated cDNA in eight separate reactions per sample. UMIs with a 6-nucleotide sample barcode were added by template switching. TCRdb processed the 5' RACE reads again and assigns one entry to each CDR3 protein, with no DNA. The listing records some 450,000 distinct CDR3 sequences. The receptor was isolated from a human donor with ulcerative colitis or Crohn's disease, or a healthy co-twin of an affected twin (not recorded which). The sample consisted of blood. The V gene is TRBV4-2, the J gene TRBJ1-2. The CDR3 loop reads CASSQDRVPSGYTF.